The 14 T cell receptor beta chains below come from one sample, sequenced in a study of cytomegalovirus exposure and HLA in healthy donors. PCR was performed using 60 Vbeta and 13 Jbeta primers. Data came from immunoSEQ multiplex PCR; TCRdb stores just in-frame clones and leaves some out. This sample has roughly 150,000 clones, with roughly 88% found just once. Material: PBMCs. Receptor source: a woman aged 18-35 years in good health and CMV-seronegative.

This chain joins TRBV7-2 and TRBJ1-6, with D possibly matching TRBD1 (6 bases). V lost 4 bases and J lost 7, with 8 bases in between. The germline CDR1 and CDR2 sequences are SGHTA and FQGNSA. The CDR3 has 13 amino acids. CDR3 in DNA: TGTGCCAGCAGCTCTGACAGGAATTCACCCCTCCACTTT. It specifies CASSSDRNSPLHF.

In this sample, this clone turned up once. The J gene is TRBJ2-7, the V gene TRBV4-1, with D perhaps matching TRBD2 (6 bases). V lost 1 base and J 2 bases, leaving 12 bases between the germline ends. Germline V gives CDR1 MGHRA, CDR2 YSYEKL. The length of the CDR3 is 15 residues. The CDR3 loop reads CASSQGAGPPYEQYF. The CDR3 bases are TGCGCCAGCAGCCAAGGTGCGGGGCCGCCCTACGAGCAGTACTTC.

The CDR3 nucleotides are TGTGCCAGCAGCTTGGGGACAGGGCACCTCCGAGGCTATGGCTACACCTTC. Its translation is CASSLGTGHLRGYGYTF. V and J are TRBV7-9 and TRBJ1-2; 9 positions match TRBD1. Germline V lookup: CDR1 SEHNR, CDR2 FQNEAQ (reference sequence). V lost 3 bases and J lost 4; bases outside the gene matches: 12. The CDR3 is made up of 17 amino acids.

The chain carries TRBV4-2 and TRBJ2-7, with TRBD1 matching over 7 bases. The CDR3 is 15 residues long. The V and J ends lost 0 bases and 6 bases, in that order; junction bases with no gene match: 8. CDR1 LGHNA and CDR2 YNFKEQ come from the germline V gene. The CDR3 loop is CASSQDWTGLFEQYF. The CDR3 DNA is TGTGCCAGCAGCCAAGATTGGACAGGTCTATTCGAGCAGTACTTC.

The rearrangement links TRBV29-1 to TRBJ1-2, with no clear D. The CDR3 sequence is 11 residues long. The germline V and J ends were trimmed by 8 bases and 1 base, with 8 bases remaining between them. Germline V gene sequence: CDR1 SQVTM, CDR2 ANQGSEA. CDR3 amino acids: CSTVVNYGYTF. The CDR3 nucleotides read TGCAGCACAGTGGTTAACTATGGCTACACCTTC.

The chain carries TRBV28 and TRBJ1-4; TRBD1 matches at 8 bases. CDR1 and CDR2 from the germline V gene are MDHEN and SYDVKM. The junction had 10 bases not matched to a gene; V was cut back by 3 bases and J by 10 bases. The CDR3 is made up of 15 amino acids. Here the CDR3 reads CASSLGRDRRGKLFF. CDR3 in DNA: TGTGCCAGCAGTTTGGGTAGGGACAGGAGGGGAAAACTGTTTTTT.

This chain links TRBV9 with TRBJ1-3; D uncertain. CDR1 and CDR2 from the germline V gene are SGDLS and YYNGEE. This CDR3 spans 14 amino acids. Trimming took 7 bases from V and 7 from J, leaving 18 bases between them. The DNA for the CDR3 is TGTGCCAGCGAACCTAGGGCCGGAGGGAACACCATATATTTT. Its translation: CASEPRAGGNTIYF.

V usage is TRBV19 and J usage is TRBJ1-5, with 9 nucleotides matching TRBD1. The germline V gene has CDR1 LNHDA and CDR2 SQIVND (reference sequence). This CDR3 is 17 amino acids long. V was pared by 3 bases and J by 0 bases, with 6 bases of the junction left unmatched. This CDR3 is CASSMGQGSYSNQPQHF. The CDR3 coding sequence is TGTGCCAGTAGTATGGGACAGGGATCTTATAGCAATCAGCCCCAGCATTTT. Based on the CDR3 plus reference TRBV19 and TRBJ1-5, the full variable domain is DGGITQSPKYLFRKEGQNVTLSCEQNLNHDAMYWYRQDPGQGLRLIYYSQIVNDFQKGDIAEGYSVSREKKESFPLTVTSAQKNPTAFYLCASSMGQGSYSNQPQHFGDGTRLSIL.

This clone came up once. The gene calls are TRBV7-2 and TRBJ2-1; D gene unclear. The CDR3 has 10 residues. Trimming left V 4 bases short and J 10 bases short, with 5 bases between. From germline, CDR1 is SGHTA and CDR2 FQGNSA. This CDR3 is CASSSPEQFF. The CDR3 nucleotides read TGTGCCAGCAGCTCCCCGGAGCAGTTCTTC.

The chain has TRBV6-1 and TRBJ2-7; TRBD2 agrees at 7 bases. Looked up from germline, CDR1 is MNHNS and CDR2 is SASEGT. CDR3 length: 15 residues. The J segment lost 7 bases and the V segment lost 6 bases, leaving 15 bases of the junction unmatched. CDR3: CASSPEGAGTGEQYF. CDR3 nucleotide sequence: TGTGCCAGCAGCCCCGAGGGAGCGGGGACGGGGGAGCAGTACTTC.

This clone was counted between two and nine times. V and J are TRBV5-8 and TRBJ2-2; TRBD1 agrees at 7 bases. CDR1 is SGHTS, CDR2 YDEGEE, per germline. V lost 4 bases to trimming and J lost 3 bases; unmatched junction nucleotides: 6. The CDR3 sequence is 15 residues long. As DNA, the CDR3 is TGTGCCAGCAGCCTAGGGGGCGGATACACCGGGGAGCTGTTTTTT. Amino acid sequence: CASSLGGGYTGELFF. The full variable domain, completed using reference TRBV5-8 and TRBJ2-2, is EAGVTQSPTHLIKTRGQQATLRCSPISGHTSVYWYQQALGLGLQFLLWYDEGEERNRGNFPPRFSGRQFPNYSSELNVNALELEDSALYLCASSLGGGYTGELFFGEGSRLTVL.

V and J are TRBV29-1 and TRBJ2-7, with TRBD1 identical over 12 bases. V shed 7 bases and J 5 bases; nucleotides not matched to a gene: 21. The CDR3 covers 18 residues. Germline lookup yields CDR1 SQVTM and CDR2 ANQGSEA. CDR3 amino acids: CSASPDWASGTGGNEQYF. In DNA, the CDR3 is TGCAGCGCTTCGCCAGATTGGGCGTCCGGGACAGGGGGCAACGAGCAGTACTTC.

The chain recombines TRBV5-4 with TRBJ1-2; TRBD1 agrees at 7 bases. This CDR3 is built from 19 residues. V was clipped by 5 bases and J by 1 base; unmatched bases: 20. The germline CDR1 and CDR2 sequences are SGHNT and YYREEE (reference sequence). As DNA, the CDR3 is TGTGCCAGCAGAATCGGAAGGGTAGACACTAGACAGGGTAACTATGGCTACACCTTC. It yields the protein CASRIGRVDTRQGNYGYTF.

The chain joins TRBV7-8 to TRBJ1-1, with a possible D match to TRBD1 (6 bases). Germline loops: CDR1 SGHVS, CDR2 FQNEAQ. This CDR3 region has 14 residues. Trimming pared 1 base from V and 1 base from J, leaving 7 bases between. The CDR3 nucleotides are TGTGCCAGCAGCTTAGTGGGACAGAACACTGAAGCTTTCTTT. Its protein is CASSLVGQNTEAFF.